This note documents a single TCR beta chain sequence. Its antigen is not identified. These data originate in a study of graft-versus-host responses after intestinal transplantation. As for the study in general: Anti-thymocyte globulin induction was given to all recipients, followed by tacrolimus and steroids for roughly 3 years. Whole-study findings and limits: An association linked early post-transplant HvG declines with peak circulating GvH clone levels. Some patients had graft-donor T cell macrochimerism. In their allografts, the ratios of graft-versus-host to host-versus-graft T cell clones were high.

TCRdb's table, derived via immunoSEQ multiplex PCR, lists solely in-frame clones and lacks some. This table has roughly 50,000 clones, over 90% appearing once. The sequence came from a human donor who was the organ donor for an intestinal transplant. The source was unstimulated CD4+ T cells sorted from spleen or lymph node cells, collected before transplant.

The CDR3 nucleotides read TGTGCCTTTAGCGCCAGGGGAGGAGATGGCTACACCTTC. Encoded protein: CAFSARGGDGYTF. The gene calls are TRBV30 and TRBJ1-2, with D perhaps TRBD1 (6 bases). With 7 bases removed from V and 6 bases from J, the gap between germline ends came to 18 bases. Germline CDR1 reads GTSNPN; CDR2 reads SVGIG (reference sequence). This CDR3 spans 13 amino acids.